Below are 10 T cell receptor beta chains sequenced from a single sample in a study of T cell responses to AZD1222 COVID-19 vaccine. The data were produced by immunoSEQ multiplex PCR, yet TCRdb's version contains in-frame clones alone and is incomplete. The table lists approximately 150,000 clones, 90% of them singletons. Sequences were derived from peripheral blood, sampled on day 0 of AZD1222 vaccination. Receptors originate from an adult in good health.

V is TRBV6-2 or TRBV6-3 and J is TRBJ2-7, with 8 bases aligning to TRBD1. CDR3 length: 13 amino acids. From germline, CDR1 is MNHEY and CDR2 SVGEGT. V was clipped by 6 bases and J by 2 bases; unmatched bases: 3. CDR3 protein: CASSQDRAYEQYF. CDR3 nucleotides: TGTGCCAGCAGCCAGGACAGGGCCTACGAGCAGTACTTC.

The CDR3 nucleotides read TGTGCCAGCAGCTTGACTAGCGGGGGGTTCCCAGATACGCAGTATTTT. It specifies CASSLTSGGFPDTQYF. V and J are TRBV11-3 and TRBJ2-3, with 13 bases fitting TRBD2. Per the germline V gene, CDR1 is SGHNT and CDR2 is YENEEA. J was trimmed by 4 bases and V by 3 bases; bases with no gene match: 4. The CDR3 is made up of 16 amino acids.

This clone was detected only a few times. The genes are TRBV2 and TRBJ1-2; D call uncertain. The CDR3 is 14 residues long. Germline V gene data show CDR1 as SNHLY and CDR2 as FYNNEI. V was clipped by 3 bases and J by 0 bases, with 8 bases between them. The CDR3 DNA is TGTGCCAGCAGTGACAGTTCTCCTAACTATGGCTACACCTTC. It is translated as CASSDSSPNYGYTF.

Details on this clone: The same CDR3 arises from other DNA sequences in this sample as well. The rearrangement links TRBV7-9 to TRBJ1-2; D might be TRBD1 (6 bases). V was trimmed by 8 bases and J by 8 bases, leaving 18 bases between them. Germline lookup yields CDR1 SEHNR and CDR2 FQNEAQ (reference sequence). The CDR3 sequence is 13 residues long. CDR3 protein: CASSLGGLTGYTF. CDR3 sequence (DNA): TGTGCCAGCTCTCTGGGGGGGCTTACCGGCTACACCTTC. Looking up the rest from reference TRBV7-9 and TRBJ1-2 gives the full variable domain: DTGVSQNPRHKITKRGQNVTFRCDPISEHNRLYWYRQTLGQGPEFLTYFQNEAQLEKSRLLSDRFSAERPKGSFSTLEIQRTEQGDSAMYLCASSLGGLTGYTFGSGTRLTVV.

The chain employs TRBV7-9 and TRBJ1-6; 7 bases line up with TRBD1. This CDR3 has 16 residues. The V and J ends lost 5 bases and 2 bases, in that order; junction bases with no gene match: 6. Germline CDR1 is SEHNR and CDR2 is FQNEAQ (reference sequence). CDR3 bases: TGTGCCAGCAGCGCCTACGACAGGGCCTATAATTCACCCCTCCACTTT. Translating it yields CASSAYDRAYNSPLHF. The full variable domain, with the rest looked up from reference TRBV7-9 and TRBJ1-6, is DTGVSQNPRHKITKRGQNVTFRCDPISEHNRLYWYRQTLGQGPEFLTYFQNEAQLEKSRLLSDRFSAERPKGSFSTLEIQRTEQGDSAMYLCASSAYDRAYNSPLHFGNGTRLTVT.

This chain connects TRBV4-2 to TRBJ1-3; no reliable D call. Germline lookup yields CDR1 LGHNA and CDR2 YNFKEQ. This CDR3 is built from 14 residues. Trimming cost V 1 base and J 2 bases, with 6 bases left between them. In DNA, the CDR3 is TGTGCCAGCAGCCAAGGATGGGCTGGAAACACCATATATTTT. Protein sequence: CASSQGWAGNTIYF.

V is TRBV11-2 and J is TRBJ2-1, with unresolved D. V was shortened by 5 bases and J by 6 bases, with 11 bases between the two germline ends. Germline V gene data show CDR1 as SGHAT and CDR2 as FQNNGV. The CDR3 is 13 amino acids. The CDR3 loop reads CASSLVSSNEQFF. For the CDR3, the DNA is TGTGCCAGCAGCCTAGTCAGTTCCAATGAGCAGTTCTTC.

Concerning this clone itself: This CDR3 is also generated by other DNA sequences in the sample. In nucleotides, the CDR3 is TGTGCCAGCAGCGTAGGTCCCGACAATGAGCAGTTCTTC. This codes for CASSVGPDNEQFF. The chain carries TRBV9 and TRBJ2-1, with unresolved D. The length of the CDR3 is 13 residues. CDR1 is SGDLS, CDR2 YYNGEE, per germline. The V and J ends lost 0 bases and 5 bases respectively, with 6 bases between them.

V usage is TRBV6-5 and J usage is TRBJ1-4, with TRBD1 matching 9 bases. In germline, CDR1 is MNHEY, CDR2 SVGAGI. The CDR3 covers 15 residues. The V segment lost 5 bases and the J segment 7 bases; nucleotides outside the gene matches: 8. CDR3 in amino acids: CASSPAGTGREKLFF. The DNA of the CDR3 is TGTGCCAGCAGTCCCGCCGGGACAGGGCGTGAAAAACTGTTTTTT.

This chain links TRBV18 with TRBJ1-4; a weak D match, TRBD1 (5 bases). Germline-derived CDR1 and CDR2 are KGHSH and LQKENI. This CDR3 has 16 residues. V dropped 2 bases and J dropped 2 bases, with 12 bases sitting between them. CDR3 nucleotide sequence: TGTGCCAGCTCACCAAAGGCGGGGCGGACTAATGAAAAACTGTTTTTT. Its translation: CASSPKAGRTNEKLFF.